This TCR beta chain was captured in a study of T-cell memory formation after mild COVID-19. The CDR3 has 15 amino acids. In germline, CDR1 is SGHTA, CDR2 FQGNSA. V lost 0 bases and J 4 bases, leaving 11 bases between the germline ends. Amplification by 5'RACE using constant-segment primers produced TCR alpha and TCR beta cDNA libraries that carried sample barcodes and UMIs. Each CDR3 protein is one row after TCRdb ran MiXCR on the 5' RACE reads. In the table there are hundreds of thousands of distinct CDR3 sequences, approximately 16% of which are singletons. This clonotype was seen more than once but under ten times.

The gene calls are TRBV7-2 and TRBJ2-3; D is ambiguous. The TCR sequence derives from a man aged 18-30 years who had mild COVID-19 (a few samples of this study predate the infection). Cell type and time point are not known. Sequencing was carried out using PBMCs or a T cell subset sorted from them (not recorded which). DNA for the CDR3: TGTGCCAGCAGCTTAGCGCTGGGAATCCCAGATACGCAGTATTTT. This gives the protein CASSLALGIPDTQYF. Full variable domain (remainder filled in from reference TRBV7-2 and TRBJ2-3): GAGVSQSPSNKVTEKGKDVELRCDPISGHTALYWYRQSLGQGLEFLIYFQGNSAPDKSGLPSDRFSAERTGGSVSTLTIQRTQQEDSAVYLCASSLALGIPDTQYFGPGTRLTVL.